These 8 T cell receptor beta chains share one sample of origin, sequenced in a study of T cell responses to AZD1222 COVID-19 vaccine. TCRdb's table, derived via immunoSEQ multiplex PCR, lists solely in-frame clones and lacks some. In the table there are 130,000 to 150,000 clones, 89% of which are singletons. Sequenced here: peripheral blood, sampled 28 days after the second AZD1222 dose. The receptors originated from an adult who received the AZD1222 COVID-19 vaccine.

The chain uses TRBV27 and TRBJ1-5, with D uncertain. The V gene lost 2 bases and the J gene lost 2 bases, with 10 bases spanning the gap. Germline V gives CDR1 MNHEY, CDR2 SMNVEV (reference sequence). The CDR3 is 15 amino acids. The CDR3 loop is CASSLGRTRNQPQHF. The CDR3 DNA follows: TGTGCCAGCAGTTTAGGACGGACTCGCAATCAGCCCCAGCATTTT.

The chain links TRBV6-5 to TRBJ1-1; D ambiguous. Trimming removed 4 bases from V and 4 bases from J, with 7 bases in between. CDR1 and CDR2 (germline): MNHEY, SVGAGI. The CDR3 has 12 amino acids. The CDR3 sequence is CASSSLSTEAFF. The CDR3 region has the DNA TGTGCCAGCAGTTCCCTTAGCACTGAAGCTTTCTTT.

The genes are TRBV15 and TRBJ2-1, with D possibly being TRBD2 (6 bases). The CDR3 has 15 residues. CDR1 and CDR2 from the germline V gene are LNHNV and YYDKDF (reference sequence). Trimming left V 0 bases short and J 9 bases short, with 15 bases between. This chain's CDR3 is CATSRDGLTAFEQFF. The DNA of the CDR3 is TGTGCCACCAGCAGAGATGGACTAACGGCCTTTGAGCAGTTCTTC.

This sequence joins TRBV12-5 and TRBJ1-2; a weak D match, TRBD1 (5 bases). This CDR3 is 19 amino acids long. Deletions cut 9 bases from V and 0 bases from J, with 29 bases between. Looked up from germline, CDR1 is LGHNT and CDR2 is FRNRAP. Written as DNA, the CDR3 is TGTGCTAGCGGAAGCTACTATGGGGCGGACCTCCTTACTAACTATGGCTACACCTTC. This translates into CASGSYYGADLLTNYGYTF. Filled out from reference TRBV12-5 and TRBJ1-2, the complete variable domain reads DARVTQTPRHKVTEMGQEVTMRCQPILGHNTVFWYRQTMMQGLELLAYFRNRAPLDDSGMPKDRFSAEMPDATLATLKIQPSEPRDSAVYFCASGSYYGADLLTNYGYTFGSGTRLTVV.

The chain carries TRBV9 and TRBJ2-7, with 8 bases identical to TRBD1. Per the germline V gene, CDR1 is SGDLS and CDR2 is YYNGEE. V was pared by 4 bases and J by 4 bases, with 19 bases of the junction left unmatched. The CDR3 is 18 amino acids. The CDR3 region is CASSPHRGQGLKSYEQYF. Written as DNA, the CDR3 is TGTGCCAGCAGCCCCCACAGAGGACAGGGATTAAAGTCATACGAGCAGTACTTC.

The V gene is TRBV3-1 (or the pseudogene TRBV3-2), the J gene TRBJ2-7; 8 bases are shared with TRBD2. V was clipped by 3 bases and J by 4 bases; unmatched bases: 2. The CDR3 totals 13 residues. Germline V gene lookup returns CDR1 LGHDT and CDR2 YNNKEL (reference sequence). This chain's CDR3 is CASSHQRGYEQYF. The DNA of the CDR3 is TGTGCCAGCAGCCACCAGCGGGGGTACGAGCAGTACTTC.

This chain joins TRBV28 and TRBJ1-2, with 7 bases matching TRBD1. This CDR3 has 12 residues. The germline gives CDR1 MDHEN, CDR2 SYDVKM. J was trimmed by 9 bases and V by 6 bases; bases with no gene match: 7. The CDR3 region is CASRGTEVSYTF. The CDR3 DNA reads TGTGCCAGCAGGGGGACAGAGGTTAGCTACACCTTC.

The chain is built from TRBV6-2 or TRBV6-3 and TRBJ2-5, with D maybe TRBD2 (5 bases). Germline assignment: CDR1 MNHEY and CDR2 SVGEGT. The germline V and J ends were trimmed by 0 bases and 2 bases, with 7 bases remaining between them. This CDR3 spans 14 amino acids. CDR3 sequence reads: CASSYSEGQETQYF. The CDR3 coding sequence is TGTGCCAGCAGTTACTCAGAGGGACAAGAGACCCAGTACTTC.